This is a list of T cell receptor beta chains from one sample in a study of shared clonotypes between healthy human individuals. The table came from immunoSEQ multiplex PCR; TCRdb's copy has only in-frame clones and leaves some out. The data show about 1.1 million clones, with approximately 78% seen just once and around 0.6% held by the top ten. Sample: memory CD4+ T cells from PBMCs. These TCRs come from a man aged 18 to 29 in good health. Some clones in this sample may be carry-over from other donors' samples. Each CDR3 is given with its conserved first and last residue. The D gene is left open where the match is weak. A row's size may be missing; if present it is once, few, many or a size class.

V	J	D	size	CDR3	DNA
TRBV4-2	TRBJ2-7	TRBD2	.	CASSQATRTSGSYEQYF	TGTGCCAGCAGCCAAGCTACCCGGACTAGCGGGAGCTACGAGCAGTACTTC
TRBV6-6	TRBJ2-5	TRBD1	.	CAESSDREETQYF	TGTGCCGAGTCCTCGGACAGGGAAGAGACCCAGTACTTC
TRBV7-6	TRBJ2-2	TRBD2	.	CASSQPGLADTGELFF	TGTGCCAGCAGCCAACCGGGACTAGCGGACACCGGGGAGCTGTTTTTT
TRBV7-6	TRBJ2-1	TRBD2	.	CASSWGTSLSYNEQFF	TGTGCCAGCAGCTGGGGGACTAGCCTTTCCTACAATGAGCAGTTCTTC
TRBV5-1	TRBJ1-3	.	.	CASSSTGSSGNTIYF	TGCGCCAGCAGTTCTACAGGGAGCTCTGGAAACACCATATATTTT
TRBV2	TRBJ1-5	.	few	CASKGNSNQPQHF	TGTGCCAGCAAAGGGAACAGCAATCAGCCCCAGCATTTT
TRBV20-1	TRBJ2-1	.	.	CSAPSYNEQFF	TGCAGTGCCCCATCGTACAATGAGCAGTTCTTC
TRBV28	TRBJ2-7	.	.	CASSLGPEHYEQYF	TGTGCCAGCAGTTTAGGCCCCGAGCACTACGAGCAGTACTTC
TRBV5-6	TRBJ1-5	.	.	CASSFSGVWASNQPQHF	TGTGCCAGCAGCTTTTCAGGGGTTTGGGCTAGCAATCAGCCCCAGCATTTT
TRBV28	TRBJ1-4	.	.	CASSLYSDRVATNEKLFF	TGTGCCAGCAGTTTATATTCCGACAGAGTTGCAACTAATGAAAAACTGTTTTTT
TRBV6-5	TRBJ2-1	.	once	CASKETGGEQFF	TGTGCCAGCAAGGAGACCGGGGGTGAGCAGTTCTTC
TRBV28	TRBJ2-3	TRBD1	.	CASSLLGGSPTDTQYF	TGTGCCAGCAGTCTCCTAGGGGGCTCTCCCACAGATACGCAGTATTTT
TRBV28	TRBJ2-7	.	.	CASTTAVTSSYEQYF	TGTGCCAGCACCACCGCGGTGACGAGCTCCTACGAGCAGTACTTC
TRBV6-1	TRBJ2-7	TRBD1	.	CASSADRGYYEQYF	TGTGCCAGCAGTGCGGACAGGGGCTACTACGAGCAGTACTTC
TRBV21-1	TRBJ2-3	.	.	CASLLAGPTDTQYF	TGTGCCAGCTTACTAGCGGGACCCACAGATACGCAGTATTTT
TRBV20-1	TRBJ1-2	.	once	CSPYGGRGYTF	TGCAGTCCCTACGGGGGGCGAGGCTACACCTTC
TRBV4-1	TRBJ2-7	.	.	CASSQARTASSYEQYF	TGCGCCAGCAGCCAAGCCCGGACAGCAAGCTCCTACGAGCAGTACTTC
TRBV6-6	TRBJ2-7	TRBD1	.	CASRKGQGSYEQYF	TGTGCCAGCAGGAAGGGACAGGGCTCCTACGAGCAGTACTTC
TRBV9	TRBJ2-7	.	.	CASSLAPAGVDEQYF	TGTGCCAGCAGCCTAGCCCCCGCAGGGGTCGACGAGCAGTACTTC
TRBV6-1	TRBJ1-1	.	few	CASSYDPGNTEAFF	TGTGCCAGCAGCTATGACCCCGGGAACACTGAAGCTTTCTTT
TRBV2	TRBJ2-3	.	.	CASSETDPFTDTQYF	TGTGCCAGCAGCGAGACAGATCCCTTCACAGATACGCAGTATTTT
TRBV7-3	TRBJ2-2	TRBD1	few	CASSFGQGAGELFF	TGTGCCAGCAGTTTCGGACAGGGGGCCGGGGAGCTGTTTTTT
TRBV6-6	TRBJ2-1	TRBD2	.	CASSDSGIRHNEQFF	TGTGCCAGCAGTGACAGCGGGATACGGCACAATGAGCAGTTCTTC
TRBV28	TRBJ2-3	TRBD2	.	CASSQGLAGEADTQYF	TGTGCCAGCAGTCAGGGACTAGCGGGAGAGGCAGATACGCAGTATTTT
TRBV6-1	TRBJ1-3	TRBD1	.	CASSEVLTGLGGNTIYF	TGTGCCAGCAGTGAAGTCTTGACAGGGTTGGGTGGAAACACCATATATTTT
TRBV5-3	TRBJ2-1	TRBD2	.	CARSCIAGGWGDEQFF	TGTGCCAGAAGCTGTATAGCGGGAGGATGGGGGGATGAGCAGTTCTTC
TRBV30	TRBJ2-7	TRBD2	.	CAWSSGLAGGEQYF	TGTGCCTGGAGTTCGGGTCTAGCGGGAGGCGAGCAGTACTTC
TRBV7-9	TRBJ1-1	.	.	CASSRAPRGGTEAFF	TGTGCCAGCAGTCGAGCCCCCAGGGGCGGCACTGAAGCTTTCTTT
TRBV19	TRBJ2-6	TRBD1	many	CASSIQTGKGSGANVLTF	TGTGCCAGTAGTATCCAGACAGGGAAGGGCTCTGGGGCCAACGTCCTGACTTTC
TRBV29-1	TRBJ2-2	.	.	CSVVVSVNTGELFF	TGCAGCGTTGTAGTTTCCGTTAACACCGGGGAGCTGTTTTTT
TRBV6-6	TRBJ2-2	.	.	CASSYSTRAGELFF	TGTGCCAGCAGTTACTCGACGAGGGCCGGGGAGCTGTTTTTT
TRBV18	TRBJ2-7	TRBD2	.	CASSPVTSGTRRQYF	TGTGCCAGCTCACCAGTGACTAGCGGGACCCGGAGGCAGTACTTC
TRBV2	TRBJ2-4	TRBD2	.	CASSGTSGSLKNIQYF	TGTGCCAGCAGTGGGACTAGCGGGTCACTTAAAAACATTCAGTACTTC
TRBV5-1	TRBJ1-1	.	.	CASSPDSMNTEAFF	TGCGCCAGCAGCCCTGACAGCATGAACACTGAAGCTTTCTTT
TRBV2	TRBJ1-2	TRBD1	.	CASREDRGGIYGYTF	TGTGCCAGCAGAGAAGACAGGGGCGGGATCTATGGCTACACCTTC
TRBV5-1	TRBJ2-1	TRBD1	many	CASRKTGTGWNEQFF	TGCGCCAGCAGAAAGACCGGGACAGGGTGGAATGAGCAGTTCTTC
TRBV28	TRBJ1-2	.	.	CASSPQGINHNYGYTF	TGTGCCAGCAGTCCCCAGGGTATCAACCACAACTATGGCTACACCTTC
TRBV6-6	TRBJ2-1	.	.	CALGAGIYNEQFF	TGTGCCCTTGGGGCGGGGATATACAATGAGCAGTTCTTC
TRBV11-2	TRBJ2-3	TRBD1	.	CASSLVLYRGDTQYF	TGTGCCAGCAGCTTAGTGCTCTACAGGGGTGATACGCAGTATTTT
TRBV4-1	TRBJ2-3	.	.	CASSQDQSYTDTQYF	TGCGCCAGCAGCCAAGATCAGAGTTACACAGATACGCAGTATTTT
TRBV20-1	TRBJ2-1	.	.	CSARAETKQFF	TGCAGTGCTAGAGCGGAGACCAAGCAGTTCTTC
TRBV5-4	TRBJ2-3	.	.	CASSGRGLSTDTQYF	TGTGCCAGCAGCGGGCGGGGACTGAGCACAGATACGCAGTATTTT
TRBV18	TRBJ2-5	.	.	CASSPNTVQETQYF	TGTGCCAGCTCACCCAATACTGTACAAGAGACCCAGTACTTC
TRBV5-4	TRBJ2-1	.	.	CASSLSADYNEQFF	TGTGCCAGCAGCTTGTCAGCGGACTACAATGAGCAGTTCTTC
TRBV7-6	TRBJ1-4	TRBD1	.	CASSPRGTGGVTNEKLFF	TGTGCCAGCAGTCCAAGGGGGACAGGGGGAGTAACTAATGAAAAACTGTTTTTT
TRBV30	TRBJ1-1	.	few	CAWRQGGNTEAFF	TGTGCCTGGAGGCAGGGTGGGAACACTGAAGCTTTCTTT
TRBV19	TRBJ1-5	TRBD1	.	CASSVHPNRDRGLQPQHF	TGTGCCAGTAGTGTCCACCCAAACCGGGACAGGGGGCTTCAGCCCCAGCATTTT
TRBV19	TRBJ2-7	TRBD1	.	CASTKMGTGLYEQYF	TGTGCCAGTACCAAAATGGGGACAGGCCTATACGAGCAGTACTTC
TRBV10-1	TRBJ2-7	TRBD1	.	CASSQRRGHVYEQYF	TGCGCCAGCAGCCAACGTAGGGGGCATGTATACGAGCAGTACTTC
TRBV5-1	TRBJ2-1	.	.	CASKATANEQFF	TGCGCCAGCAAGGCAACAGCCAATGAGCAGTTCTTC
TRBV25-1	TRBJ2-2	.	.	CASSEILGTGELFF	TGTGCCAGCAGTGAAATATTGGGGACCGGGGAGCTGTTTTTT